This T cell receptor (beta chain) was documented in a study of long-term antiretroviral therapy in people with HIV. The study's findings and limits: Repertoires with HIV possessed tighter CDR3 length spans than those of controls. Dominating the repertoire at all time points were the clones that expanded before ART. Diversity measured after ART increased yet remained under transplant donor controls.

Before they underwent DNA extraction, samples held about 1-10 million cryopreserved PBMC. V was trimmed by 3 bases and J by 1 base, leaving 6 bases between them. The CDR3 contains 13 residues. Germline CDR1 and CDR2: LNHDA and SQIVND (reference sequence). It was version v3.0 of the immunoSEQ assay that was run at survey level. The data were produced by immunoSEQ multiplex PCR, yet TCRdb's version contains in-frame clones alone and is incomplete. The data show over 25,000 clones, with around 96% seen just once and around 2% held by the top ten. Worth noting for this clone: Its target is unknown.

This TCR was recovered from a man aged 25-45 years with HIV. Sequencing used unsorted PBMCs, obtained 6.5 to 6.6 years after starting antiretroviral therapy. The chain is built from TRBV19 and TRBJ1-1, with D uncertain. The CDR3 nucleotides read TGTGCCAGTAGTATTTCCCAGAACACTGAAGCTTTCTTT. This encodes CASSISQNTEAFF.